These 27 T cell receptor beta chains came from one sample sequenced in a study of blood T cell repertoires in COVID-19. Only in-frame clones appear in the TCRdb table, and some are missing; sequencing was by immunoSEQ multiplex PCR. The table has about 75,000 clones, roughly 91% seen once; the top ten hold roughly a fifth. The sample was peripheral blood. The receptors here all came from a human donor in a cohort sampled during active COVID-19.

The chain uses TRBV28 and TRBJ2-5; 8 nucleotides align to TRBD1. Germline-derived CDR1 and CDR2 are MDHEN and SYDVKM. V lost 1 base and J lost 7; bases outside the gene matches: 5. The CDR3 length is 14 residues. The CDR3 loop is CASSLSGQGATQYF. CDR3 bases: TGTGCCAGCAGTTTATCTGGTCAGGGGGCGACCCAGTACTTC.

The V call is TRBV19, the J call TRBJ2-4; a possible D gene is TRBD1 (6 bases). Trimming cost V 3 bases and J 6 bases, with 15 bases left between them. CDR1 is LNHDA, CDR2 SQIVND, per germline (reference sequence). The length of the CDR3 is 15 residues. This CDR3 is CASSMVTGLGNIQYF. CDR3 coding DNA: TGTGCCAGTAGTATGGTTACAGGGCTAGGAAACATTCAGTACTTC.

This chain uses TRBV14 with TRBJ2-2; D remains unclear. The V gene lost 1 base and the J gene lost 4 bases, with 7 bases spanning the gap. CDR1 is SGHDN and CDR2 is FVKESK in the germline V gene. The CDR3 is made up of 14 amino acids. CDR3 loop: CASSQGLITGELFF. The DNA of the CDR3 is TGTGCCAGCAGCCAAGGACTTATCACCGGGGAGCTGTTTTTT.

This clone was seen a single time. The CDR3 DNA sequence: TGTGCCAGTAGTATGGAACAGGGAAGTGAAAAACTGTTTTTT. Its translation: CASSMEQGSEKLFF. The V call is TRBV19, the J call TRBJ1-4, with D perhaps matching TRBD1 (6 bases). From germline, CDR1 is LNHDA and CDR2 SQIVND (reference sequence). The CDR3 is made up of 14 amino acids. V gave up 3 bases and J gave up 7 bases, with 12 bases separating them.

This chain joins TRBV28 and TRBJ2-7; 8 bases are a match to TRBD1. Germline V gene data show CDR1 as MDHEN and CDR2 as SYDVKM. There are 15 residues in the CDR3. V dropped 6 bases and J dropped 4; count of bases not matched to a gene: 11. CDR3 sequence: CASSTVAGTGYEQYF. CDR3 nucleotide sequence: TGTGCCAGCAGCACAGTTGCCGGGACAGGATACGAGCAGTACTTC.

The chain carries TRBV6-5 and TRBJ2-3, with 9 bases that match TRBD1. Trimming removed 6 bases from V and 5 bases from J; junction bases left unmatched: 9. Germline V lookup: CDR1 MNHEY, CDR2 SVGAGI. The CDR3 covers 15 residues. The CDR3 here is CASRDRGLTGDTQYF. CDR3 DNA: TGTGCCAGCAGGGACAGGGGCCTTACAGGAGATACGCAGTATTTT.

The rearrangement joins TRBV7-9 to TRBJ1-1; tentatively, D is TRBD1 (5 bases). Germline V gene data show CDR1 as SEHNR and CDR2 as FQNEAQ (reference sequence). This CDR3 contains 16 residues. Between the trimmed V and J ends, which lost 0 bases and 4 bases, there was a span of 15 bases. DNA for the CDR3: TGTGCCAGCAGCTTAGCCAAGTTAGGGGCCCTCACTGAAGCTTTCTTT. This codes for CASSLAKLGALTEAFF.

The chain carries TRBV27 and TRBJ2-1; weak D call: TRBD1 (5 bases). V was cut by 2 bases and J by 9 bases, with 8 bases left in between. Germline V gene data show CDR1 as MNHEY and CDR2 as SMNVEV (reference sequence). CDR3 size: 12 residues. The CDR3 here is CASSLLRGEQFF. The CDR3 DNA follows: TGTGCCAGCAGTTTACTAAGGGGTGAGCAGTTCTTC.

The rearrangement links TRBV9 to TRBJ2-1; D might be TRBD2 (5 bases). Germline values: CDR1 SGDLS, CDR2 YYNGEE. This CDR3 is 14 amino acids long. V lost 4 bases, J lost 4 bases, and 12 bases lay in between. Here the CDR3 DNA reads TGTGCCAGCAGCCGCCCGGGGATATACAATGAGCAGTTCTTC. Encoded protein: CASSRPGIYNEQFF.

V usage is TRBV2 and J usage is TRBJ1-4; TRBD1 is a possible D gene (5 bases). V was trimmed by 2 bases and J by 6 bases, leaving 13 bases between them. The CDR3 is made up of 15 amino acids. Germline assignment: CDR1 SNHLY and CDR2 FYNNEI. The CDR3 bases are TGTGCCAGCAGTGAACTTTCCGGGGGAGATGAAAAACTGTTTTTT. Translation gives CASSELSGGDEKLFF.

This clone was detected a few times. The J gene is TRBJ2-7, the V gene TRBV30; 8 nucleotides agree with TRBD1. V trimming: 5 bases; J trimming: 2 bases; junction bases outside the gene matches: 5. Germline CDR1 reads GTSNPN; CDR2 reads SVGIG (reference sequence). The length of the CDR3 is 13 residues. CDR3 in amino acids: CAWEGQGAYEQYF. The CDR3 nucleotides read TGTGCCTGGGAAGGACAGGGTGCCTACGAGCAGTACTTC.

This chain joins TRBV19 and TRBJ1-3, with 10 nucleotides matching TRBD1. The germline CDR1 and CDR2 sequences are LNHDA and SQIVND (reference sequence). V gave up 6 bases and J gave up 0 bases; unmatched junction bases: 5. This CDR3 region has 16 residues. The CDR3 bases are TGTGCCAGTAGGAGACAGGGGGCTCCCTCTGGAAACACCATATATTTT. It translates to CASRRQGAPSGNTIYF.

This chain uses TRBV7-9 with TRBJ2-5; 12 bases match TRBD2. V lost 3 bases, J lost 3 bases, and 11 bases stayed unmatched. Germline CDR1 SEHNR, CDR2 FQNEAQ (reference sequence). This CDR3 region has 18 residues. CDR3 sequence reads: CASSFSHSLAGGEETQYF. CDR3 bases: TGTGCCAGCAGCTTCTCCCACTCACTAGCGGGGGGAGAAGAGACCCAGTACTTC.

This clone was seen only once. The chain employs TRBV7-8 and TRBJ1-5; the match to TRBD1 covers 10 bases. CDR1 SGHVS and CDR2 FQNEAQ come from the germline V gene. The CDR3 loop spans 15 amino acids. Unmatched junction bases numbered 4, after V lost 4 bases and J lost 4 bases. The CDR3, as DNA: TGTGCCAGCAGCTCGGGACAGGGGACGAATCAGCCCCAGCATTTT. This sequence encodes CASSSGQGTNQPQHF.

The DNA for the CDR3 is TGTGCCAGCAGGAACGGGACAGGGGGCCGGATCGAGACCCAGTACTTC. This translates into CASRNGTGGRIETQYF. This chain joins TRBV2 and TRBJ2-5, with TRBD1 identical over 12 bases. This CDR3 is 16 amino acids long. V lost 6 bases to trimming and J lost 5 bases; unmatched junction nucleotides: 10. Germline CDR1 SNHLY, CDR2 FYNNEI.

V and J are TRBV5-5 and TRBJ2-3, with 9 nucleotides matching TRBD2. The CDR3 runs 17 residues. The germline V gene has CDR1 SGHKS and CDR2 YYEKEE (reference sequence). The junction had 8 bases not matched to a gene; V was cut back by 1 base and J by 2 bases. The chain's CDR3 is CASSLRVSGGVTDTQYF. For the CDR3, the DNA is TGTGCCAGCAGCTTGAGGGTTAGCGGGGGAGTCACAGATACGCAGTATTTT.

The CDR3 here is CASSGGYYNSPLHF. The CDR3, as DNA: TGTGCCAGTAGTGGCGGTTACTATAATTCACCCCTCCACTTT. The chain couples TRBV19 to TRBJ1-6; no clear D. Trimming removed 5 bases from V and 3 bases from J, with 8 bases in between. This CDR3 has 14 amino acids. Germline CDR1 LNHDA, CDR2 SQIVND (reference sequence).

The chain is built from TRBV7-2 and TRBJ2-5; no definite D call. V was cut by 2 bases and J by 2 bases, with 15 bases left in between. Germline CDR1 SGHTA, CDR2 FQGNSA. The CDR3 spans 16 residues. CDR3 sequence reads: CASSLSARISQETQYF. The CDR3 nucleotides are TGTGCCAGCAGCTTAAGCGCCAGAATCAGTCAAGAGACCCAGTACTTC.

This sequence joins TRBV7-2 and TRBJ2-7, with unresolved D. The CDR3 totals 14 residues. Germline assignment: CDR1 SGHTA and CDR2 FQGNSA. Between the trimmed V and J ends, which lost 1 base and 2 bases, there was a span of 9 bases. The CDR3, as DNA: TGTGCCAGCAGCTTAGGCAGAACCACCTACGAGCAGTACTTC. This translates into CASSLGRTTYEQYF.

The rearrangement links TRBV9 to TRBJ2-7; weak D call: TRBD2 (5 bases). V lost 2 bases to trimming and J lost 0 bases, with 6 bases between them. Germline V lookup: CDR1 SGDLS, CDR2 YYNGEE. The CDR3 is 13 residues long. The CDR3 protein is CASSVAGSYEQYF. Written as DNA, the CDR3 is TGTGCCAGCAGCGTGGCGGGCTCCTACGAGCAGTACTTC. The variable domain in full, completed from reference TRBV9 and TRBJ2-7, reads DSGVTQTPKHLITATGQRVTLRCSPRSGDLSVYWYQQSLDQGLQFLIQYYNGEERAKGNILERFSAQQFPDLHSELNLSSLELGDSALYFCASSVAGSYEQYFGPGTRLTVT.

The V and J genes are TRBV14 and TRBJ1-6, with 7 nucleotides matching TRBD1. Germline CDR1 SGHDN, CDR2 FVKESK. Trimming cost V 3 bases and J 10 bases; bases outside gene matches: 6. This CDR3 has 14 residues. The CDR3 region is CASSQTGYDSPLHF. CDR3 sequence (DNA): TGTGCCAGCAGCCAGACAGGGTACGACTCACCCCTCCACTTT.

J is TRBJ1-6 and V is TRBV27; 9 nucleotides match TRBD1. The germline gives CDR1 MNHEY, CDR2 SMNVEV (reference sequence). The CDR3 spans 18 residues. V lost 5 bases, J lost 0 bases, and 8 bases stayed unmatched. The DNA of the CDR3 is TGTGCCAGCAGTCGGGACAGGGACAGTAGCTCCTATAATTCACCCCTCCACTTT. Translating it yields CASSRDRDSSSYNSPLHF.

V and J are TRBV4-1 and TRBJ1-2; D possibly corresponds to TRBD1 (5 bases). CDR1 and CDR2 (germline): MGHRA, YSYEKL. The CDR3 spans 14 residues. Trimming removed 0 bases at V and 8 bases at J, with 13 bases between. The CDR3: CASSQEMGGSGYTF. CDR3 coding DNA: TGCGCCAGCAGCCAAGAGATGGGGGGTAGCGGCTACACCTTC.

The rearrangement joins TRBV28 to TRBJ1-5; 7 bases agree with TRBD1. Germline assignment: CDR1 MDHEN and CDR2 SYDVKM. This CDR3 comprises 15 residues. The junction had 12 bases not matched to a gene; V was cut back by 6 bases and J by 7 bases. In DNA, the CDR3 is TGTGCCAGCAGCCCCGGGGGACAGTACAACCAGCCCCAGCATTTT. It translates to CASSPGGQYNQPQHF.

A few counts support this clone. The rearrangement uses TRBV6-2 or TRBV6-3 and TRBJ2-7; 9 bases align to TRBD1. The CDR3 is 15 amino acids. Trimming took 1 base from V and 3 from J; bases not matched to a gene: 4. Germline CDR1 reads MNHEY; CDR2 reads SVGEGT. The CDR3 region is CASSYFGQGLYEQYF. The CDR3 coding sequence is TGTGCCAGCAGTTACTTCGGACAGGGGCTCTACGAGCAGTACTTC.

The chain joins TRBV3-1 (or the pseudogene TRBV3-2) to TRBJ2-4; 7 bases map to TRBD2. Germline values: CDR1 LGHDT, CDR2 YNNKEL (reference sequence). V gave up 0 bases and J gave up 0 bases; unmatched junction bases: 2. CDR3 length: 16 residues. DNA of the CDR3: TGTGCCAGCAGCCAAGATATAGCGGGAGCCAAAAACATTCAGTACTTC. Its translation is CASSQDIAGAKNIQYF.

The V and J genes are TRBV14 and TRBJ2-2; D is uncertain. V dropped 0 bases and J dropped 2 bases, with 4 bases sitting between them. Per the germline V gene, CDR1 is SGHDN and CDR2 is FVKESK. This CDR3 region has 14 residues. CDR3 loop: CASSQDLNTGELFF. The CDR3 DNA is TGTGCCAGCAGCCAAGATCTAAACACCGGGGAGCTGTTTTTT.